This TCR beta chain was retrieved from a study of blood T cells in healthy people across ages. The study, taken as a whole, reports: Unknown donor CMV status possibly confounded expanded clonotype changes. Since the PBMCs were unsorted, naive and antigen-experienced cells could not be conclusively compared.

The study recruited healthy Caucasian donors from Russia who were aged about 6 to 95. Each of the donors had roughly 9.4 milliliters of peripheral blood drawn into EDTA-treated Vacutainer tubes. Trimming removed 4 bases at V and 2 bases at J, with 13 bases between. CDR1 and CDR2 from the germline V gene are SGHVS and FQNEAQ. The CDR3 is 15 residues long. A remark on this clonotype: As yet, its antigen is unknown.

Through a sample-barcoded 5' primer and a J-beta primer mix, a second PCR was run for roughly 6 to 11 cycles. TCRdb fed the 5' RACE reads into MiXCR, producing one record per CDR3 protein. The top ten hold about 6.3% of the sample, which has about 1,400,000 distinct CDR3 sequences, around 59% seen once. The TCR sequence derives from a man aged 18-30 years in good health. Material for sequencing was blood. This chain links TRBV7-8 with TRBJ2-3; tentatively, D is TRBD1 or TRBD2 (5 bases each). In DNA, the CDR3 is TGTGCCAGCAGCTGGGGACCCCGGGTCACAGATACGCAGTATTTT. It translates to CASSWGPRVTDTQYF.